One sample yielded the 21 T cell receptor beta chains listed below, sequenced in a study of cytomegalovirus exposure and HLA in healthy donors (dated by TCRdb to about 2017). Receptor amplification or capture employed the immunoSEQ multiplex PCR assay. For the multiplex PCR, a mixture combining 60 forward primers for TCR Vbeta segments and 13 reverse primers for TCR Jbeta segments was used. Drawn from immuneACCESS, this table holds only the in-frame rearrangements with V and J called that TCRdb kept. Clones are partly lost; checked studies trace under half to an unresolved V gene and leave the rest unexplained. In all, the sample holds around 140,000 clones, and roughly 79% of those were seen once. The ten biggest clones cover about 1.5% of the sample. The sample comprised PBMCs. The receptor set was obtained from a woman between 18 and 29 years old in good health and CMV-seronegative.

V gene TRBV7-7 combines with J gene TRBJ2-5; 7 positions match TRBD1. The CDR3 is 14 residues long. CDR1 SSHAT and CDR2 FNYEAQ come from the germline V gene (reference sequence). J lost 5 bases, V lost 3 bases, and 6 bases had no gene match. CDR3 sequence reads: CASSLGTAQETQYF. The CDR3 nucleotides are TGTGCCAGCAGCTTGGGGACAGCTCAGGAGACCCAGTACTTC.

J is TRBJ2-2 and V is TRBV14; D gene unclear. V was clipped by 5 bases and J by 5 bases, with 12 bases between them. Germline CDR1 is SGHDN and CDR2 is FVKESK. This CDR3 spans 14 amino acids. CDR3 in DNA: TGTGCCAGCAGCTTTACTTCATGGACCGGGGAGCTGTTTTTT. The encoded protein is CASSFTSWTGELFF.

The genes are TRBV2 and TRBJ2-2, with D perhaps matching TRBD1 (6 bases). V was cut by 0 bases and J by 9 bases, with 11 bases left in between. The CDR3 totals 14 residues. Germline V lookup: CDR1 SNHLY, CDR2 FYNNEI. The CDR3 coding sequence is TGTGCCAGCAGTGAAGCTAGGGGGACGTGGGAGCTGTTTTTT. Protein product: CASSEARGTWELFF.

The chain is built from TRBV7-9 and TRBJ2-3; D may be TRBD2 (6 bases). CDR3 length: 17 amino acids. Between the trimmed V and J ends, which lost 1 base and 2 bases, there was a span of 16 bases. CDR1 SEHNR and CDR2 FQNEAQ come from the germline V gene (reference sequence). The CDR3 DNA is TGTGCCAGCAGCTTAGGACGCGCGGGACCATTCACAGATACGCAGTATTTT. Protein product: CASSLGRAGPFTDTQYF.

V and J are TRBV6-1 and TRBJ1-2, with 12 bases lining up with TRBD1. Per the germline V gene, CDR1 is MNHNS and CDR2 is SASEGT. Unmatched junction bases numbered 7, after V lost 6 bases and J lost 8 bases. The CDR3 totals 14 residues. CDR3 sequence: CASRFGTGGEGYTF. CDR3 DNA: TGTGCCAGCAGATTCGGGACAGGGGGCGAAGGCTACACCTTC.

This rearrangement joins TRBV5-1 to TRBJ2-7, with 10 bases fitting TRBD1. Germline V gene data show CDR1 as SGHRS and CDR2 as YFSETQ. The J segment lost 6 bases and the V segment lost 4 bases, leaving 7 bases of the junction unmatched. The CDR3 is 14 amino acids. The CDR3: CASSRGQGVLEQYF. In nucleotides, the CDR3 is TGCGCCAGCAGCCGCGGACAGGGGGTTCTCGAGCAGTACTTC.

The genes are TRBV2 and TRBJ2-5, with D possibly being TRBD1 (5 bases). The germline gives CDR1 SNHLY, CDR2 FYNNEI. The CDR3 consists of 14 residues. V dropped 6 bases and J dropped 1 base, with 12 bases sitting between them. The CDR3 sequence is CASRLTAAQETQYF. The CDR3 DNA sequence: TGTGCCAGCAGACTGACAGCTGCCCAAGAGACCCAGTACTTC.

CDR3 nucleotides: TGTGCCAGCAGTGAAGGTAACAGGGAGGGTCAGCCCCAGCATTTT. It translates to CASSEGNREGQPQHF. The chain recombines TRBV25-1 with TRBJ1-5; the D gene is possibly TRBD1 (6 bases). Per the germline V gene, CDR1 is MGHDK and CDR2 is SYGVNS. The CDR3 runs 15 residues. V was trimmed by 2 bases and J by 6 bases, leaving 14 bases between them.

CDR3 DNA: TGTGCCAGCTCACCCCAACAGGGTCTGAGCAATCAGCCCCAGCATTTT. This gives the protein CASSPQQGLSNQPQHF. The V gene is TRBV18, the J gene TRBJ1-5; perhaps TRBD1 as D (6 bases). Trimming took off 3 bases at V and 1 base at J, with 13 bases between the two ends. In germline, CDR1 is KGHSH, CDR2 LQKENI. The CDR3 length is 16 residues.

Details on this clone: A junction end diverges from the germline sequence, so it may reflect a read error. V is TRBV6-1 and J is TRBJ2-7; 12 positions agree with TRBD2. The CDR3 length is 16 residues. CDR1 is MNHNS, CDR2 SASEGT, per germline. In DNA form, the CDR3 reads TGTGCCAGCAGGGAAGGACTAGCGGGGACCCCCTACGAGCAGTACTTC. As protein: CASREGLAGTPYEQYF.

The chain links TRBV27 to TRBJ1-1, with TRBD1 as a possible D gene (5 bases). The CDR3 spans 14 residues. Germline V gene data show CDR1 as MNHEY and CDR2 as SMNVEV (reference sequence). V shed 3 bases and J shed 1 base, with 9 bases lying between them. The CDR3 here is CASSLLGGNTEAFF. CDR3 nucleotides: TGTGCCAGCAGTTTGCTGGGGGGGAACACTGAAGCTTTCTTT.

This clone was counted once. The gene calls are TRBV6-5 and TRBJ1-2; TRBD1 matches at 11 bases. V dropped 4 bases and J dropped 3; count of bases not matched to a gene: 4. The CDR3 loop spans 15 amino acids. Per germline, CDR1 MNHEY and CDR2 SVGAGI. The CDR3 nucleotides read TGTGCCAGCAGTTCCGGGACAGGGGGTTACTATGGCTACACCTTC. Translated, it gives CASSSGTGGYYGYTF.

The chain employs TRBV5-4 and TRBJ2-1; D gene unclear. V shed 1 base and J shed 5 bases, with 4 bases lying between them. Looked up from germline, CDR1 is SGHNT and CDR2 is YYREEE (reference sequence). The length of the CDR3 is 12 residues. The CDR3 loop reads CASSLRDNEQFF. CDR3 coding DNA: TGTGCCAGCAGCTTGCGGGACAATGAGCAGTTCTTC.

This clone was counted a few times. The chain has TRBV30 and TRBJ1-1; TRBD1 matches at 7 bases. Looked up from germline, CDR1 is GTSNPN and CDR2 is SVGIG (reference sequence). This CDR3 contains 13 residues. The V and J ends lost 6 bases and 4 bases, in that order; junction bases with no gene match: 8. In nucleotides, the CDR3 is TGTGCCTGCGAACATGCAGGGGGCACTGAAGCTTTCTTT. This encodes CACEHAGGTEAFF.

The rearrangement links TRBV30 to TRBJ2-7; 7 nucleotides match TRBD1. CDR3 length: 13 amino acids. V lost 7 bases and J lost 2; bases outside the gene matches: 8. Per germline, CDR1 GTSNPN and CDR2 SVGIG (reference sequence). CDR3 residues: CALTRDSPYEQYF. The CDR3 DNA reads as TGTGCCTTGACAAGGGACAGTCCCTACGAGCAGTACTTC.

The rearrangement joins TRBV19 to TRBJ2-7; D possibly corresponds to TRBD2 (6 bases). The V and J ends lost 0 bases and 0 bases respectively, with 12 bases between them. This CDR3 region has 16 residues. Germline lookup yields CDR1 LNHDA and CDR2 SQIVND (reference sequence). Here the CDR3 reads CASSIDGTSTSYEQYF. CDR3 coding DNA: TGTGCCAGTAGTATAGATGGAACTAGCACCTCCTACGAGCAGTACTTC.

The chain recombines TRBV4-1 with TRBJ2-1; 9 bases align to TRBD2. The length of the CDR3 is 17 residues. V gave up 4 bases and J gave up 5 bases; unmatched junction bases: 12. Germline CDR1 and CDR2: MGHRA and YSYEKL. CDR3 sequence (DNA): TGCGCCAGCAGCCTACGAATTAGCGGGAGTAAGAACAATGAGCAGTTCTTC. This translates into CASSLRISGSKNNEQFF.

As regards this clone: Other DNA sequences in the same sample also yield this CDR3. The J gene is TRBJ1-1, the V gene TRBV7-6, with D unresolved. With 1 base removed from V and 1 base from J, the gap between germline ends came to 7 bases. The germline V gene has CDR1 SGHVS and CDR2 FNYEAQ. This CDR3 has 14 residues. Here the CDR3 reads CASSLGAGNTEAFF. CDR3 in DNA: TGTGCCAGCAGCTTAGGTGCGGGGAACACTGAAGCTTTCTTT.

The chain couples TRBV7-2 to TRBJ2-7, with D tentatively TRBD1 (5 bases). This CDR3 has 13 residues. Trimming took off 8 bases at V and 6 bases at J, with 17 bases between the two ends. CDR1 is SGHTA and CDR2 is FQGNSA in the germline V gene. The CDR3 coding sequence is TGTGCCAGCGCGATTGGGGCGAACGGCGAGCAGTACTTC. It is translated as CASAIGANGEQYF.

The J gene is TRBJ2-5, the V gene TRBV7-9; D perhaps matches TRBD2 (6 bases). Between the trimmed V and J ends, which lost 4 bases and 1 base, there was a span of 10 bases. This CDR3 has 14 amino acids. The V gene's germline CDR1 is SEHNR and CDR2 FQNEAQ (reference sequence). CDR3 DNA sequence: TGTGCCAGCAGCTATGCGGGAACCCAAGAGACCCAGTACTTC. This sequence encodes CASSYAGTQETQYF.

As to this clone: At one end the junction does not follow the germline gene, possibly because of a read error. The chain uses TRBV30 and TRBJ1-5; D is unclear. CDR3 length equals 14 residues. CDR1 and CDR2 from the germline V gene are GTSNPN and SVGIG (reference sequence). CDR3 region: CAWTEGLSNRPQHF. The CDR3 DNA follows: TGTGCCTGGACCGAGGGCTTAAGCAATCGGCCCCAGCATTTT.